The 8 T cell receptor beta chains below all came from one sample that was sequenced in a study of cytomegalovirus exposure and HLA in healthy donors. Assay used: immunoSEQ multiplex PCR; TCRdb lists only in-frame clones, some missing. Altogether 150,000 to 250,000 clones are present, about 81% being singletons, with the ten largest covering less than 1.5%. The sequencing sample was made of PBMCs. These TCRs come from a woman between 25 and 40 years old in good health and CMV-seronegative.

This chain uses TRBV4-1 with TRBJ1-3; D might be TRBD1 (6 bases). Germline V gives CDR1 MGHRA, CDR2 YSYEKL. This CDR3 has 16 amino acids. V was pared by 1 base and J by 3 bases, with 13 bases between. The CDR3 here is CASSQVRGAYGNTIYF. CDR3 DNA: TGCGCCAGCAGCCAAGTACGGGGGGCCTATGGAAACACCATATATTTT.

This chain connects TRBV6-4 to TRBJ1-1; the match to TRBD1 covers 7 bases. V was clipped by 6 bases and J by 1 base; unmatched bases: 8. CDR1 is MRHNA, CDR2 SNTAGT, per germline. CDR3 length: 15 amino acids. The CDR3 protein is CASRVTDRANTEAFF. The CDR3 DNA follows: TGTGCCAGCAGGGTAACCGACAGGGCGAACACTGAAGCTTTCTTT.

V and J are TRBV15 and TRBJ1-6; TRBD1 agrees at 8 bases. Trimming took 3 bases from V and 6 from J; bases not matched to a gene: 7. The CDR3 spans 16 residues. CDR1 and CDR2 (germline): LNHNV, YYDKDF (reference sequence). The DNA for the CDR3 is TGTGCCACCAGCAGGCCCGGACAGGGTTTTAATTCACCCCTCCACTTT. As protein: CATSRPGQGFNSPLHF.

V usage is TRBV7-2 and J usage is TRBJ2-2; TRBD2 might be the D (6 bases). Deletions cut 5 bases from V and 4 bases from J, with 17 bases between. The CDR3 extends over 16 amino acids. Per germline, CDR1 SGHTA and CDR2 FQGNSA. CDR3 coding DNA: TGTGCCAGCAGCCCGATGACTAGTCTCGCCACCGGGGAGCTGTTTTTT. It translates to CASSPMTSLATGELFF.

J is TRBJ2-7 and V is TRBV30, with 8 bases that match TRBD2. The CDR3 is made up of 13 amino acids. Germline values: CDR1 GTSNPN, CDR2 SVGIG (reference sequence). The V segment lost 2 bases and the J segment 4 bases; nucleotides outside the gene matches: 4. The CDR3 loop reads CAWSRSGGYEQYF. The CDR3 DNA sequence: TGTGCCTGGAGTCGCTCGGGGGGGTACGAGCAGTACTTC.

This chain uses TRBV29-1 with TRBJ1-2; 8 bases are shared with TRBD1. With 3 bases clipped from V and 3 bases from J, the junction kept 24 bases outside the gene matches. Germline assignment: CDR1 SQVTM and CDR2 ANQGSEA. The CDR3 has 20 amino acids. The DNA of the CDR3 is TGCAGCGTTGAGGTCCCCTCTTTCCGGGACAGGCTCCTCGTCGACTATGGCTACACCTTC. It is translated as CSVEVPSFRDRLLVDYGYTF. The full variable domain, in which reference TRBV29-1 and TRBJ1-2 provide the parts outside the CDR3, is SAVISQKPSRDICQRGTSLTIQCQVDSQVTMMFWYRQQPGQSLTLIATANQGSEATYESGFVIDKFPISRPNLTFSTLTVSNMSPEDSSIYLCSVEVPSFRDRLLVDYGYTFGSGTRLTVV.

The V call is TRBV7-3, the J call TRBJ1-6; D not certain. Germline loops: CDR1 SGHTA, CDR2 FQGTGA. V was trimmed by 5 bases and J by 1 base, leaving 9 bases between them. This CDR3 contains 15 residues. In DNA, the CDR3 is TGTGCCAGCAGCCTGAGAGGATCCTATAATTCACCCCTCCACTTT. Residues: CASSLRGSYNSPLHF.

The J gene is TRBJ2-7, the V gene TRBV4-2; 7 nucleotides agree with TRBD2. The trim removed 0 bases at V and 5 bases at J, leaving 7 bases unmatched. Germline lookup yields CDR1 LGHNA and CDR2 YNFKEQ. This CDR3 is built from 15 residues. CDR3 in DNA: TGTGCCAGCAGCCAAGAAGGGCGGGAGTTCGACGAGCAGTACTTC. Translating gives CASSQEGREFDEQYF.